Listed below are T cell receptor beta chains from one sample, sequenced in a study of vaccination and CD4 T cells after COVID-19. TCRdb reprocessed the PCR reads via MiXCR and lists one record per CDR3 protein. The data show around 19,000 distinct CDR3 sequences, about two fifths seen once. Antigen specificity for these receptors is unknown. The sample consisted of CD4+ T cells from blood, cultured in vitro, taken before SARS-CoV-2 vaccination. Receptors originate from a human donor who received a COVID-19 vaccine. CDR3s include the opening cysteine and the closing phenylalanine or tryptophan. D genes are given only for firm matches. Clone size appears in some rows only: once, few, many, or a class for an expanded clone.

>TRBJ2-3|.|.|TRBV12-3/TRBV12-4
CASSTGTSTDTQYF
TGTGCCAGCAGTACCGGGACTAGCACAGATACGCAGTATTTT
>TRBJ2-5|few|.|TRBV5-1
CASSLRGWGEETQYF
TGCGCCAGCAGCCTACGAGGCTGGGGAGAAGAGACCCAGTACTTC
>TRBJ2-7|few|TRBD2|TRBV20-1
CSAIGGAGLADYEQYF
TGCAGTGCTATTGGCGGCGCGGGACTAGCGGACTACGAGCAGTACTTC
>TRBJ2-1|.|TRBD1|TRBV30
CAWWKQGARGEQFF
TGTGCCTGGTGGAAACAGGGGGCGAGAGGTGAGCAGTTCTTC
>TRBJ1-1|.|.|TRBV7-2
CASSLVRETEAFF
TGTGCCAGCAGCTTAGTTCGAGAGACTGAAGCTTTCTTT
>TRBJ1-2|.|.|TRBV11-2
CASSLGGYGYTF
TGTGCCAGCAGCTTAGGAGGCTATGGCTACACCTTC
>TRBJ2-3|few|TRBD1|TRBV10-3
CAISEGWTGGSTDTQYF
TGTGCCATCAGTGAGGGATGGACAGGGGGTAGCACAGATACGCAGTATTTT
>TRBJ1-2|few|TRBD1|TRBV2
CASSEDRGRGYDYTF
TGTGCCAGCAGTGAAGACAGGGGGAGAGGGTATGACTACACCTTC
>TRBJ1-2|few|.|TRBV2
CASSQQGSDGYTF
TGTGCCAGCAGCCAGCAGGGAAGCGATGGCTACACCTTC
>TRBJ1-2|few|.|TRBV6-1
CASTGWSYGYTF
TGTGCCAGCACCGGATGGAGCTATGGCTACACCTTC
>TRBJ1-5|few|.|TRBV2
CASSGLWGGQPQHF
TGTGCCAGCAGTGGTCTGTGGGGAGGTCAGCCCCAGCATTTT
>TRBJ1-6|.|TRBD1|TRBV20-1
CSARDRDRGEGYNSPLHF
TGCAGTGCTAGAGACCGGGACAGGGGAGAGGGTTATAATTCACCCCTCCACTTT
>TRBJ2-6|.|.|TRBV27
CASRRSGEPSGANVLTF
TGTGCCAGCCGACGATCAGGGGAACCTTCTGGGGCCAACGTCCTGACTTTC
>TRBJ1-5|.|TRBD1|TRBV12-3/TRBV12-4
CASSSPGQISQSQHF
TGTGCCAGCAGTTCCCCGGGACAGATAAGCCAGTCCCAGCATTTT
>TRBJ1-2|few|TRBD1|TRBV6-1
CASSHRDSTGYTF
TGTGCCAGCAGTCACCGGGACAGTACTGGCTACACCTTC
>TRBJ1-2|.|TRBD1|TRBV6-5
CASSYYIQGANYGYTF
TGTGCCAGCAGTTACTATATACAGGGGGCGAACTATGGCTACACCTTC
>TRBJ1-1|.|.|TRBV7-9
CASSLEGISEAFF
TGTGCCAGCAGCTTAGAAGGGATCTCTGAAGCTTTCTTT
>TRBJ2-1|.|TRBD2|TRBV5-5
CASSNLLAGGPYNEQFF
TGTGCCAGCAGCAACCTACTAGCGGGGGGCCCCTACAATGAGCAGTTCTTC
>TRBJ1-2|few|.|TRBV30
CAWSGDGYTF
TGTGCCTGGAGCGGGGACGGCTACACCTTC
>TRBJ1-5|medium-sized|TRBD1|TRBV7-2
CASSSGQGGSNQPQHF
TGTGCCAGCAGCTCCGGACAGGGCGGTAGCAATCAGCCCCAGCATTTT
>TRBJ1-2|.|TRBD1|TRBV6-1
CASTTPRIRTGNHYGYTF
TGTGCCAGCACAACCCCACGTATCAGGACAGGGAATCACTATGGCTACACCTTC
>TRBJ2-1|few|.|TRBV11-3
CASSLTTHYNEQFF
TGTGCCAGCAGCTTGACTACCCACTACAATGAGCAGTTCTTC
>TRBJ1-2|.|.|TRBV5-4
CASSLLGTAHGYTF
TGTGCCAGCAGCTTGCTAGGGACGGCACATGGCTACACCTTC
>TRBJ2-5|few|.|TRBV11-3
CASSLAGLETQYF
TGTGCCAGCAGCTTAGCGGGGTTAGAGACCCAGTACTTC
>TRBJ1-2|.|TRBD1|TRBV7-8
CASSVDRALTGYTF
TGTGCCAGCAGCGTAGACAGGGCCCTAACCGGCTACACCTTC
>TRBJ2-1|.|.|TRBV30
CAWSLDPAITSYNEQFF
TGTGCCTGGAGTCTGGACCCTGCGATTACCTCCTACAATGAGCAGTTCTTC
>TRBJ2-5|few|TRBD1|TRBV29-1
CSVDWGQPFQETQYF
TGCAGCGTTGATTGGGGACAGCCCTTCCAAGAGACCCAGTACTTC
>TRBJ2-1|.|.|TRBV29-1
CSVELQGSYNEQFF
TGCAGCGTTGAATTACAGGGATCCTACAATGAGCAGTTCTTC
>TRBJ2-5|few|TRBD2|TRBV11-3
CASSLRPTGRGGQETQYF
TGTGCCAGCAGCTTACGCCCCACTGGGCGGGGGGGCCAAGAGACCCAGTACTTC
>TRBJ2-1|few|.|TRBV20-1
CSARDYLRAAGNEQFF
TGCAGTGCTAGAGATTATTTGCGGGCGGCCGGCAATGAGCAGTTCTTC
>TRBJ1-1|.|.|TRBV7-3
CASSRLVNTEAFF
TGTGCCAGCAGCCGCTTGGTGAACACTGAAGCTTTCTTT
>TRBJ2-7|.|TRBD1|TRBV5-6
CASSSNRQGGHYEQYF
TGTGCCAGCAGCTCGAATAGACAGGGTGGTCACTACGAGCAGTACTTC
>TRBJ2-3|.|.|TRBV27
CASRPHREVGWGDTQYF
TGTGCCAGCAGACCTCATAGGGAGGTGGGTTGGGGAGATACGCAGTATTTT
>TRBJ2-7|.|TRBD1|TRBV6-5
CASSYWTGGAYEQYF
TGTGCCAGCAGTTACTGGACAGGGGGCGCTTACGAGCAGTACTTC
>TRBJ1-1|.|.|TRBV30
CAWKRENTEAFF
TGTGCCTGGAAGCGGGAGAACACTGAAGCTTTCTTT
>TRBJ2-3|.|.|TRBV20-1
CSARDGGSTDTQYF
TGCAGTGCTAGAGATGGTGGTAGCACAGATACGCAGTATTTT
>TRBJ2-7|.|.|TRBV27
CASSLTAGVIEYEQYF
TGTGCCAGCAGCTTGACAGCAGGAGTTATCGAGTACGAGCAGTACTTC
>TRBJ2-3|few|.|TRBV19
CASAASRSTDTQYF
TGTGCCAGCGCCGCCTCAAGAAGCACAGATACGCAGTATTTT
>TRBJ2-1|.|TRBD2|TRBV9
CASSVTSGGANEQFF
TGTGCCAGCAGCGTTACTAGCGGGGGGGCCAATGAGCAGTTCTTC
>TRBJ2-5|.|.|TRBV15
CATSRDFAGTGTQYF
TGTGCCACCAGCAGAGATTTCGCTGGGACGGGGACCCAGTACTTC
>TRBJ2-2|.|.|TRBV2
CASSAPPYRAGRTGELFF
TGTGCCAGCAGCGCTCCCCCCTATAGGGCAGGACGCACCGGGGAGCTGTTTTTT
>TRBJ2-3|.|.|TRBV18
CASSPSRISASTDTQYF
TGTGCCAGCTCACCGAGTAGAATTAGCGCTAGCACAGATACGCAGTATTTT
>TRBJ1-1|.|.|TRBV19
CASSISVGTEAFF
TGTGCCAGTAGTATATCGGTCGGCACTGAAGCTTTCTTT
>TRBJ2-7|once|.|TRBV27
CASSPPPGRGDFYEQYF
TGTGCCAGCAGTCCCCCGCCCGGGCGGGGCGACTTCTACGAGCAGTACTTC
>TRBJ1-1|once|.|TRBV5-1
CASSLGQENTEAFF
TGCGCCAGCAGCTTGGGACAGGAAAACACTGAAGCTTTCTTT
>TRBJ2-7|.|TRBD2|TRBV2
CASSTPSGRIYEQYF
TGTGCCAGCAGTACCCCTAGCGGGAGGATTTACGAGCAGTACTTC
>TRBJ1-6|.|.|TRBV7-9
CASSLASSGNENSPLHF
TGTGCCAGCAGCTTAGCGTCCTCAGGGAATGAGAATTCACCCCTCCACTTT
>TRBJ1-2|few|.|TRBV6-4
CASSEGTLYGYTF
TGTGCCAGCAGTGAGGGGACTCTCTATGGCTACACCTTC
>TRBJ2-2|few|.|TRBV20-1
CSARDPRGADTGELFF
TGCAGTGCTAGAGATCCCAGGGGAGCAGACACCGGGGAGCTGTTTTTT
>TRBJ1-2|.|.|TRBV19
CASSISGINYGYTF
TGTGCCAGTAGTATCTCGGGCATTAACTATGGCTACACCTTC
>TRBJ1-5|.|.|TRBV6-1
CASGRGNQPQHF
TGTGCCAGTGGGAGGGGGAATCAGCCCCAGCATTTT
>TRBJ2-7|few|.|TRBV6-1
CASSTDGQSYEQYF
TGTGCCAGCAGTACAGACGGACAGTCCTACGAGCAGTACTTC
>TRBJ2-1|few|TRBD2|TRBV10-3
CATKLTSEGEQFF
TGTGCCACCAAGCTCACTAGCGAGGGTGAGCAGTTCTTC